This entry features one TCR beta chain sequence. This clone has at least ten counts. The clone's antigen remains unknown. No much larger clone exists at a distance of one base, and base qualities are not known. The record originates from a study of metastatic and nonmetastatic thyroid tumors (dated by TCRdb to the early 2020s). With respect to the entire study: Repertoires were compared across peripheral blood and tumor or nodule tissue samples from malignant and benign thyroid patients.

Before undergoing thyroid surgery, none of the patients had been given any kind of treatment. Patient clinical samples collected from 2012 to 2018 were retrospectively analysed using T-cell receptor beta sequencing. Library preparation used PCR. The run used an Illumina HiSeq 4000. High-throughput sequencing was used to profile the CDR3 region of the TCR beta-chain in every patient. The authors' pipeline ran thus. A classifier to discriminate distant-metastatic papillary thyroid cancer patients was built from CDR3 differences across clinicopathological groups. To measure repertoire diversity the researchers used the Shannon index, while the Morisita-Horn index served to gauge how similar the tumor and blood repertoires were. In TCRdb, the public reads were trimmed at Q25 with fastp and aligned with MiXCR, with productive beta chains retained. The V and J calls, along with clone size, are taken from TCRdb and not from the paper's own processing. Across this sample there are about 29,000 clones, with approximately 16% seen only once. The ten largest clonotypes hold approximately 4.4% of the sample.

General findings and caveats noted by the study authors: In both blood and tumor samples, TCR beta diversity was reported to be significantly higher in malignant tumors than in benign nodules.

V trim: 4 bases; J trim: 0 bases; unmatched bases: 3. The CDR3 holds 16 amino acids from the cysteine to the phenylalanine. Kept here is only the CDR3 DNA, which spans 48 bases and is read in frame from base 1. The germline V gene supplies CDR1 SGHRS and CDR2 YFSETQ. The sequence links TRBV5-1 to TRBJ2-3; 12 bases in the junction line up with TRBD2. The source of this sequence is a female donor with papillary thyroid cancer or a benign thyroid nodule (not recorded which). Some clones in this sample may be carry-over from other donors' samples. Sequencing was performed on blood. The nucleotide sequence is TGCGCCAGCAGCCCCGGACTAGCGGGGAGCACAGATACGCAGTATTTT. Its protein reads: CASSPGLAGSTDTQYF.